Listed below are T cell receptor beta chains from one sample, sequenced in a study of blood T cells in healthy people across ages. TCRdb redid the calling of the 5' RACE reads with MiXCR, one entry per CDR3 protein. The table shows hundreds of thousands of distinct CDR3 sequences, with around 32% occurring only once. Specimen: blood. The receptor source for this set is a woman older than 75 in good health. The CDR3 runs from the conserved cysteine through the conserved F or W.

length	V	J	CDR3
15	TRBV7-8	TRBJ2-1	CASIPGRGVHNEQFF
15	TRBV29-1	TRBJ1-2	CSVHTSTGANYGYTF
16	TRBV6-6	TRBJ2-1	CASSQAGTALKNEQFF
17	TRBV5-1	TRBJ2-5	CASSTGTAQTFQEAQYF
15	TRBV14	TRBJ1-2	CASSYFGQGEPGYTF
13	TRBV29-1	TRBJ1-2	CSVRDTNMKGYTF
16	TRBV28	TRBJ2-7	CASSLSAGTGRYEQYF
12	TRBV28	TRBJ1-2	CASSFRGNGYTF
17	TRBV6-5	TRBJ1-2	CASSYSAQGGINYGYTF
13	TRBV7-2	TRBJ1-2	CASSFGRGAGYTF
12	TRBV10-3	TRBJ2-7	CAISSSSYEQYF
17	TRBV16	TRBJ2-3	CASSQSRSSGVADTQYF
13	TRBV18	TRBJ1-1	CASSNQENTEAFF
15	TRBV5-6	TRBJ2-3	CASSLDDRSTDTQYF
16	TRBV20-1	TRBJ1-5	CSALRRCEPFNQPQHF
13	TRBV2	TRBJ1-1	CASSVQGGTEAFF
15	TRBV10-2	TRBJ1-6	CASSGRTGWDSPLHF
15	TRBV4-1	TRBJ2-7	CASSQPTGGRGEQYF
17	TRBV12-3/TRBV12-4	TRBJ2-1	CASRYGLAIGSYNEQFF
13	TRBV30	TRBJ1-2	CAWSALGGHGYTF
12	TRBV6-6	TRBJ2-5	CASALEQETQYF
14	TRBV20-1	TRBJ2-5	CSASLADTQETQYF
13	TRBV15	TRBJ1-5	CATSRDLNQPQHF
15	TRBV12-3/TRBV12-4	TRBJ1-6	CASSLRAAYNSPLHF
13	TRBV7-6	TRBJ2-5	CASSSRGSETQYF
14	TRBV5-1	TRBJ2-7	CASSPGRDMNEQYF
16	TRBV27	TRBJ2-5	CASSFNPTGTGFFQYF